The entry below gives a single TCR beta chain sequence along with its context. Its antigen is as yet unknown. The data belong to a study of T cell responses to AZD1222 COVID-19 vaccine. TCRdb's copy holds only in-frame clones and misses some; the assay was immunoSEQ multiplex PCR. This sample has 150,000 or so clones; 92% occur once, and the top ten carry approximately 4.8%. Germline CDR1 LNHDA, CDR2 SQIVND (reference sequence). The CDR3 extends over 14 amino acids. J lost 2 bases, V lost 6 bases, and 5 bases had no gene match. Study outcomes and limitations: Repertoire sampling happened only post peak T cell response. Per reports, nearly half of all spike-specific TCRs target regions that are unmutated in variants. It was only 6 or 7 AZD1222 recipients who were seropositive at baseline.

Sequencing used peripheral blood, obtained on day 0 of AZD1222 vaccination. The sequence derives from an adult in good health. The chain is built from TRBV19 and TRBJ1-2; 8 nucleotides line up with TRBD1. This CDR3 reads CASSRTGKNYGYTF. CDR3 nucleotides: TGTGCCAGTAGCCGGACAGGGAAAAACTATGGCTACACCTTC. The full variable domain, with the rest looked up from reference TRBV19 and TRBJ1-2, is DGGITQSPKYLFRKEGQNVTLSCEQNLNHDAMYWYRQDPGQGLRLIYYSQIVNDFQKGDIAEGYSVSREKKESFPLTVTSAQKNPTAFYLCASSRTGKNYGYTFGSGTRLTVV.